This is a list of T cell receptor beta chains from one sample in a study of early T cells in non-severe SARS-CoV-2 infection. MiXCR was run by TCRdb on the 5' RACE reads, yielding one entry per CDR3 protein. The sample has some 91,000 distinct CDR3 sequences; approximately 11% are singletons. The sequencing here drew on whole blood, taken at baseline. The receptors originated from an adult who was a healthcare worker with PCR-confirmed SARS-CoV-2 infection or an uninfected control (not recorded which). Both conserved end residues are part of each CDR3. The order of the fields is J gene, CDR3 length, D gene, clone size, V gene, CDR3 DNA, CDR3 protein. D genes are given only for firm matches. The size of a clone is reported for some rows only, either as once, few or many, or as a class for expanded clones.

>TRBJ1-5|15|.|.|TRBV19
TGTGCCAGTAGTGACTCCTCCTTCGGCAATCAGCCCCAGCATTTT
CASSDSSFGNQPQHF
>TRBJ1-2|14|.|few|TRBV10-3
TGTGCCATCAGTGAGGCTCAGGGTACCTATGGCTACACCTTC
CAISEAQGTYGYTF
>TRBJ1-1|12|.|many|TRBV29-1
TGCAGCGCCGCAAACGGCCACACTGAAGCTTTCTTT
CSAANGHTEAFF
>TRBJ2-2|16|.|.|TRBV19
TGTGCCAGTAGGACCTCCCAGGGAGTACGCACCGGGGAGCTGTTTTTT
CASRTSQGVRTGELFF
>TRBJ2-3|16|.|.|TRBV7-2
TGTGCCAGCAGGTATACCGGGACACGACCAGGCGATACGCAGTATTTT
CASRYTGTRPGDTQYF
>TRBJ1-2|12|TRBD1|few|TRBV29-1
TGCAGCGTTGAACAGGGGGCCGATGGCTACACCTTC
CSVEQGADGYTF
>TRBJ2-1|13|.|many|TRBV12-3/TRBV12-4
TGTGCCAGCAGTTTTGGGAGTTTGAATGAGCAGTTCTTC
CASSFGSLNEQFF
>TRBJ1-1|15|TRBD1|many|TRBV6-5
TGTGCCAGCAGTTACGACAGGGTCGGGATGACTGAAGCTTTCTTT
CASSYDRVGMTEAFF
>TRBJ2-3|14|.|many|TRBV20-1
TGCAGTGCTAGGGTGGGATCGGGCACAGATACGCAGTATTTT
CSARVGSGTDTQYF
>TRBJ2-5|13|.|once|TRBV10-3
TGTGCCATCAGTGCGGGGGCCGAAGAGACCCAGTACTTC
CAISAGAEETQYF
>TRBJ2-3|14|.|.|TRBV5-1
TGCGCCAGCAGCTTGGGCGGACCCACAGATACGCAGTATTTT
CASSLGGPTDTQYF
>TRBJ2-7|11|TRBD1|few|TRBV5-1
TGCGCCAGCAGCTGGGGACAGGTCGTGTACTTC
CASSWGQVVYF
>TRBJ2-7|12|.|.|TRBV3-1
TGTGCCAGCAGCCAAGGGGGGTACGAGCAGTACTTC
CASSQGGYEQYF
>TRBJ1-5|14|.|many|TRBV24-1
TGTGCCACCAGTGATCCAGGGGAGGGGAAGCCCCAGCATTTT
CATSDPGEGKPQHF
>TRBJ2-1|18|TRBD1|.|TRBV11-2
TGTGCCAGCAGCACCACCCTCGAGCCGGGACAGAGCTACAATGAGCAGTTCTTC
CASSTTLEPGQSYNEQFF
>TRBJ1-5|15|.|few|TRBV3-1
TGTGCCAGCAGCCAAAGTTCAGGGGGCAATCAGCCCCAGCATTTT
CASSQSSGGNQPQHF
>TRBJ2-7|16|TRBD2|many|TRBV20-1
TGCAGTGCTAGAGGTGGCCTAGCGGGAGGAGGGTACGAGCAGTACTTC
CSARGGLAGGGYEQYF
>TRBJ1-2|14|.|few|TRBV7-2
TGTGCCAGCAGCCCCGGGACAACTTTCTATGGCTACACCTTC
CASSPGTTFYGYTF
>TRBJ2-2|13|TRBD1|few|TRBV7-2
TGTGCCAGTACAGGGGGGATCACCGGGGAGCTGTTTTTT
CASTGGITGELFF
>TRBJ1-2|14|TRBD1|few|TRBV2
TGTGTCAGCAGAGAAAGGACAGGGTTCTATGGCTACACCTTC
CVSRERTGFYGYTF
>TRBJ2-3|14|.|few|TRBV11-2
TGTGCCAGCAGCTTCACAGGTAGCACAGATACGCAGTATTTT
CASSFTGSTDTQYF
>TRBJ1-1|16|TRBD1|.|TRBV27
TGTGCCAGCGCGTCGGGACAGGGGACCAGGAACACTGAAGCTTTCTTT
CASASGQGTRNTEAFF
>TRBJ1-6|15|TRBD1|few|TRBV5-8
TGTGCCAGCAGCCTCGGGACAGGGGAATATTCACCCCTCCACTTT
CASSLGTGEYSPLHF
>TRBJ1-1|15|TRBD1|.|TRBV30
TGTGCCTGGAGTGTGGCGGACAGGCTGAACACTGAAGCTTTCTTT
CAWSVADRLNTEAFF
>TRBJ2-4|21|.|few|TRBV7-3
TGTGCCAGCAGCTTATTAGGCCCCCCCCCGCCGGGACGATCGGCCAAAAACATTCAGTACTTC
CASSLLGPPPPGRSAKNIQYF
>TRBJ2-1|15|.|.|TRBV20-1
TGCAGTGCCGGCCTAGGGTCCAGGGGAAACAATGAGCAGTTCTTC
CSAGLGSRGNNEQFF
>TRBJ1-1|14|.|few|TRBV19
TGTGCCAGTAGTATCGGACAGAGTAACACTGAAGCTTTCTTT
CASSIGQSNTEAFF
>TRBJ2-5|13|.|many|TRBV14
TGTGCCAGCAGCACCCTAGTCTATGAGACCCAGTACTTC
CASSTLVYETQYF
>TRBJ2-4|16|.|few|TRBV5-6
TGTGCCAGCAGCTTGATTAGGACCTTAGCCAAAAACATTCAGTACTTC
CASSLIRTLAKNIQYF
>TRBJ1-6|15|TRBD1|many|TRBV14
TGTGCCAGCAGCATGGGACAGACGAATAATTCACCCCTCCACTTT
CASSMGQTNNSPLHF
>TRBJ1-1|13|.|few|TRBV29-1
TGCAGCGCGGATCAGGGACCGAACACTGAAGCTTTCTTT
CSADQGPNTEAFF
>TRBJ2-1|12|TRBD1|few|TRBV6-1
TGTGCCAGCAGCGACAGGGGGTTTCAGCAGTTCTTC
CASSDRGFQQFF
>TRBJ1-5|13|.|few|TRBV20-1
TGCAGTGCTAGGGGGATTAGCAATCAGCCCCAGCATTTT
CSARGISNQPQHF
>TRBJ2-2|18|.|many|TRBV7-2
TGTGCCAGCAGCTTAGTAAGCGGCGGATTCGCGAACACCGGGGAGCTGTTTTTT
CASSLVSGGFANTGELFF
>TRBJ1-2|12|.|few|TRBV28
TGTGCCAGCAACCTTGCACCGGACCGCTACACCTTC
CASNLAPDRYTF
>TRBJ1-4|14|.|few|TRBV6-1
TGTGCCAGCAGTGGAGGGAACGCCAATGAAAAACTGTTTTTT
CASSGGNANEKLFF
>TRBJ1-4|16|.|few|TRBV5-6
TGTGCCAGCAGCTTGGGTTGGGATGCAACTAATGAAAAACTGTTTTTT
CASSLGWDATNEKLFF
>TRBJ1-1|13|.|.|TRBV6-1
TGTGCCAGCACTGGGACCCCGAACACTGAAGCTTTCTTT
CASTGTPNTEAFF
>TRBJ2-2|15|TRBD1|many|TRBV20-1
TGCAGTGCTAGAGGCGACAGGGGGGACACCGGGGAGCTGTTTTTT
CSARGDRGDTGELFF
>TRBJ2-5|12|.|few|TRBV11-2
TGTGCCAGCAGTTGGGGCCAAGAGACCCAGTACTTC
CASSWGQETQYF
>TRBJ2-7|15|TRBD2|few|TRBV20-1
TGCAGTGCTAGGGGGCTAGCGGGGTGGACCTACGAGCAGTACTTC
CSARGLAGWTYEQYF
>TRBJ2-1|14|.|few|TRBV20-1
TGCAGTGCTAGAGCGGGGGCCGCCTACAATGAGCAGTTCTTC
CSARAGAAYNEQFF
>TRBJ1-6|17|TRBD1|many|TRBV7-9
TGTGCCAGCAGCCCTAGACAGGGAACGGGCTATAATTCACCCCTCCACTTT
CASSPRQGTGYNSPLHF
>TRBJ1-1|13|.|.|TRBV6-5
TGTGCCAGCAATACAATACCCCAGACTGAAGCTTTCTTT
CASNTIPQTEAFF
>TRBJ2-3|14|.|.|TRBV29-1
TGCAGCGTCGCGGGCCTCCTAGGCACAGATACGCAGTATTTT
CSVAGLLGTDTQYF
>TRBJ2-7|16|.|few|TRBV6-5
TGTGCCAGTCATCCGACCGGGACACCGGATACCTACGAGCAGTACTTC
CASHPTGTPDTYEQYF